One and the same sample provided the 17 T cell receptor beta chains below, sequenced in a study of long-term antiretroviral therapy in people with HIV. Version v3.0 of the immunoSEQ assay was performed at survey level. TCRdb's table, derived via immunoSEQ multiplex PCR, lists solely in-frame clones and lacks some. Among roughly 29,000 clones listed, about 95% were seen once. Sample: unsorted PBMCs, taken 5.3 years after starting antiretroviral therapy. Source of these receptors: a man aged 25 to 40 with HIV.

This clone came up a few times. The J gene is TRBJ1-4, the V gene TRBV9; D unresolved. V was pared by 0 bases and J by 4 bases, with 10 bases between. The CDR3 is 15 residues long. Germline V CDR1 and CDR2: SGDLS, YYNGEE. CDR3: CASSVEGSFNEKLFF. The CDR3, as DNA: TGTGCCAGCAGCGTAGAGGGAAGTTTTAATGAAAAACTGTTTTTT. The variable domain in full, with the rest retrieved from reference TRBV9 and TRBJ1-4, is DSGVTQTPKHLITATGQRVTLRCSPRSGDLSVYWYQQSLDQGLQFLIQYYNGEERAKGNILERFSAQQFPDLHSELNLSSLELGDSALYFCASSVEGSFNEKLFFGSGTQLSVL.

This rearrangement joins TRBV6-6 to TRBJ1-2; D ambiguous. The CDR3 contains 12 residues. V dropped 5 bases and J dropped 2 bases, with 6 bases sitting between them. CDR1 is MNHNY, CDR2 SVGAGI, per germline (reference sequence). The CDR3 DNA reads TGTGCCAGCAGTCGAACCAACTATGGCTACACCTTC. Protein: CASSRTNYGYTF.

The V call is TRBV2, the J call TRBJ1-1; a possible D gene is TRBD1 (6 bases). Trimming took 5 bases from V and 4 from J, leaving 11 bases between them. The CDR3 has 13 residues. Per the germline V gene, CDR1 is SNHLY and CDR2 is FYNNEI. The CDR3 sequence is CASSSQGRTEAFF. Here the CDR3 DNA reads TGTGCCAGCAGTTCGCAGGGGCGCACTGAAGCTTTCTTT.

The chain recombines TRBV5-5 with TRBJ2-2; a possible D gene is TRBD1 (6 bases). The germline V gene encodes CDR1 SGHKS and CDR2 YYEKEE (reference sequence). Trimming took off 6 bases at V and 6 bases at J, with 18 bases between the two ends. This CDR3 comprises 15 residues. In nucleotides, the CDR3 is TGTGCCAGCATCTCTAGGATACAGGGCGCCGGGGAGCTGTTTTTT. This codes for CASISRIQGAGELFF.

The J gene is TRBJ1-5, the V gene TRBV6-4; D is ambiguous. Between the trimmed V and J ends, which lost 0 bases and 0 bases, there was a span of 9 bases. Germline assignment: CDR1 MRHNA and CDR2 SNTAGT. This CDR3 has 16 amino acids. In DNA, the CDR3 is TGTGCCAGCAGTGACTCCGGGTCTTATAGCAATCAGCCCCAGCATTTT. Its protein product is CASSDSGSYSNQPQHF.

CDR3 in DNA: TGTGCCAGCAGTTTATCCCCGGGTCTTTATGGCTACACCTTC. It translates to CASSLSPGLYGYTF. The chain has TRBV27 and TRBJ1-2; D not certain. V lost 0 bases to trimming and J lost 5 bases, with 10 bases between them. Looked up from germline, CDR1 is MNHEY and CDR2 is SMNVEV (reference sequence). The CDR3 length is 14 residues.

This rearrangement joins TRBV5-5 to TRBJ2-7; D is ambiguous. This CDR3 has 12 amino acids. Germline V gene sequence: CDR1 SGHKS, CDR2 YYEKEE (reference sequence). Trimming removed 0 bases at V and 2 bases at J, with 3 bases between. CDR3 coding DNA: TGTGCCAGCAGCTTGGGGGCCTACGAGCAGTACTTC. Translating gives CASSLGAYEQYF.

The V call is TRBV29-1, the J call TRBJ2-1; 8 nucleotides line up with TRBD2. CDR1 and CDR2 (germline): SQVTM, ANQGSEA. The CDR3 spans 13 residues. CDR3 bases: TGCAGTCCCGTAGCGGGGCCCCTCAATGAGCAGTTCTTC. Translation: CSPVAGPLNEQFF.

The chain recombines TRBV5-8 with TRBJ2-1; D is unresolved. This CDR3 comprises 15 residues. Germline V gene lookup returns CDR1 SGHTS and CDR2 YDEGEE. V lost 0 bases and J lost 6, with 13 bases in between. The CDR3 loop is CASSLGFGVGNEQFF. The CDR3 DNA reads TGTGCCAGCAGCTTGGGGTTTGGGGTCGGCAATGAGCAGTTCTTC.

The chain combines TRBV5-1 with TRBJ2-6, with D maybe TRBD1 (6 bases). Germline V gene data show CDR1 as SGHRS and CDR2 as YFSETQ. The CDR3 totals 16 residues. The ends were cut back, 2 bases at V and 2 bases at J, with 11 bases in the middle. The CDR3 is CASSLQGRAGANVLTF. CDR3 DNA: TGCGCCAGCAGCTTACAGGGAAGGGCTGGGGCCAACGTCCTGACTTTC.

The V gene is TRBV7-9, the J gene TRBJ1-6, with 7 nucleotides matching TRBD1. V shed 5 bases and J 4 bases; nucleotides not matched to a gene: 8. Looked up from germline, CDR1 is SEHNR and CDR2 is FQNEAQ (reference sequence). CDR3 size: 16 residues. The DNA of the CDR3 is TGTGCCAGCAGCGCCGGAAGGGGACAGTATAATTCACCCCTCCACTTT. This codes for CASSAGRGQYNSPLHF.

The chain couples TRBV7-3 to TRBJ1-6, with D unclear. V was shortened by 2 bases and J by 7 bases, with 15 bases between the two germline ends. The CDR3 covers 16 residues. Per germline, CDR1 SGHTA and CDR2 FQGTGA. The CDR3 DNA is TGTGCCAGCAGCTTAGCCGTCCACCGAGGGAATTCACCCCTCCACTTT. This codes for CASSLAVHRGNSPLHF.

The rearrangement uses TRBV19 and TRBJ2-3, with unresolved D. Germline assignment: CDR1 LNHDA and CDR2 SQIVND (reference sequence). The CDR3 has 13 residues. V shed 4 bases and J shed 5 bases, with 10 bases lying between them. CDR3 residues: CASSTFGRDTQYF. CDR3 nucleotide sequence: TGTGCCAGTAGTACCTTCGGCAGAGATACGCAGTATTTT. Supplemented by reference TRBV19 and TRBJ2-3, the full variable domain reads DGGITQSPKYLFRKEGQNVTLSCEQNLNHDAMYWYRQDPGQGLRLIYYSQIVNDFQKGDIAEGYSVSREKKESFPLTVTSAQKNPTAFYLCASSTFGRDTQYFGPGTRLTVL.

V usage is TRBV25-1 and J usage is TRBJ2-3; no reliable D call. The CDR3 has 15 residues. Trimming left V 2 bases short and J 2 bases short, with 11 bases between. Germline CDR1 reads MGHDK; CDR2 reads SYGVNS. The CDR3 nucleotides read TGTGCCAGCAGTGAAGGCGGCCGACACACAGATACGCAGTATTTT. As protein: CASSEGGRHTDTQYF.

The chain combines TRBV27 with TRBJ2-2; the D gene is possibly TRBD2 (5 bases). The ends were cut back, 3 bases at V and 6 bases at J, with 8 bases in the middle. The CDR3 spans 13 residues. Germline V lookup: CDR1 MNHEY, CDR2 SMNVEV (reference sequence). The CDR3 DNA sequence: TGTGCCAGCAGTTTGGTAGCGCCCGGGGAGCTGTTTTTT. Its translation: CASSLVAPGELFF.

The chain carries TRBV27 and TRBJ1-2, with D tentatively TRBD1 (6 bases). Germline loops: CDR1 MNHEY, CDR2 SMNVEV (reference sequence). The CDR3 covers 13 residues. V gave up 2 bases and J gave up 3 bases, with 7 bases separating them. DNA for the CDR3: TGTGCCAGCAGTTTAGCAGGGGACTATGGCTACACCTTC. Protein: CASSLAGDYGYTF.

The J gene is TRBJ2-2, the V gene TRBV7-8, with D maybe TRBD1 (6 bases). V was clipped by 1 base and J by 4 bases, with 13 bases between them. The germline gives CDR1 SGHVS, CDR2 FQNEAQ. The CDR3 is made up of 16 amino acids. CDR3 in DNA: TGTGCCAGCAGCTTAGAAGGGGGTCGTGGCACCGGGGAGCTGTTTTTT. This encodes CASSLEGGRGTGELFF.